This passage covers 27 T cell receptor beta chains from one sample sequenced in a study of regulatory T cells in long-lasting Graves disease listed by TCRdb under 2021. Taken with the paper, the label for time point translates to: newly diagnosed GD, antithyroid drugs for less than 3 months. For both TCR sequencing and RNA sequencing, RNA was extracted from PBMCs using TRIzol. The library relied on multiplex PCR. Sequencing was performed on an Illumina HiSeq 4000. iRepertoire HTBI primers and Arm-PCR amplification of CDR3 regions were used to construct TCR beta libraries. The public reads were run again by TCRdb, first through fastp at Q25 and then through MiXCR, and only productive beta chains were kept. Every distinct CDR3 protein forms one entry, paired with its most common genes and DNA. The table for this sample lists over 500,000 distinct CDR3 sequences; around 17% of them were counted only once. The ten largest clones take up about 17% of the sample.

These data were also filed under a second study, of T cells in Graves' hyperthyroidism and ophthalmopathy.

Sequenced material: peripheral blood mononuclear cells (PBMCs), taken at new diagnosis, from a patient treated with antithyroid drugs. The receptors stem from a woman in her 30s with Graves disease. Donor details come from another sample of the same person, matched by shared clones.

In its sample, this clonotype was seen a few times. The chain is built from TRBV7-9 and TRBJ2-5, with 7 bases that match TRBD2. This CDR3 comprises 17 residues. Germline V gives CDR1 SEHNR, CDR2 FQNEAQ (reference sequence). Trimming removed 5 bases from V and 5 bases from J; junction bases left unmatched: 17. CDR3 sequence (DNA): TGTGCCAGCAGCAGGGTTCCCCCCGGGACTAAAGGGGAGACCCAGTACTTC. The encoded protein is CASSRVPPGTKGETQYF.

This clonotype occurred a few times. This chain uses TRBV12-3 or TRBV12-4 with TRBJ2-5; unclear D gene. TRBJ2-1 matches the DNA end more closely, so the J call is doubtful. This CDR3 region has 11 residues. For the CDR3, the DNA is TGTGCCATCACGACTTGGAATGAGCAGTTCTTC. Its translation is CAITTWNEQFF.

This clonotype was detected ten times or more. The chain carries TRBV12-3 or TRBV12-4 and TRBJ2-7; D might be TRBD1 (6 bases). V lost 6 bases and J lost 8, with 11 bases in between. The CDR3 length is 11 residues. The DNA of the CDR3 is TGTGCCAGCAGGAATACAGGGCAGCAGTACTTC. This codes for CASRNTGQQYF.

This clonotype was recorded at least ten times. The J gene is TRBJ2-3, the V gene TRBV12-3 or TRBV12-4; TRBD1 agrees at 9 bases. This CDR3 has 15 residues. V shed 5 bases and J 4 bases; nucleotides not matched to a gene: 7. The DNA for the CDR3 is TGTGCCAGCAGTCCGGGACAGGGAAGGGCAGATACGCAGTATTTT. Translated: CASSPGQGRADTQYF.

In this sample, this clonotype turned up many times. This sequence joins TRBV7-3 and TRBJ1-1; D not resolved. V dropped 5 bases and J dropped 1 base, with 11 bases sitting between them. Germline values: CDR1 SGHTA, CDR2 FQGTGA. CDR3 length: 14 amino acids. CDR3 DNA sequence: TGTGCCAGCAGCACACAGACTTCGAACACTGAAGCTTTCTTT. Its translation is CASSTQTSNTEAFF.

The sample holds many counts of this clonotype. The V call is TRBV7-9, the J call TRBJ1-1, with TRBD1 as a possible D gene (5 bases). This CDR3 spans 12 amino acids. V shed 5 bases and J shed 8 bases, with 12 bases lying between them. Germline CDR1 is SEHNR and CDR2 is FQNEAQ (reference sequence). This CDR3 reads CASSGGLWEAFF. CDR3 nucleotide sequence: TGTGCCAGCAGCGGGGGACTCTGGGAAGCTTTCTTT.

The table lists this clonotype with many counts. The chain is built from TRBV20-1 and TRBJ2-1; D may be TRBD1 (6 bases). The CDR3 is 14 residues long. Germline V gene sequence: CDR1 DFQATT, CDR2 SNEGSKA (reference sequence). V shed 1 base and J shed 5 bases, with 12 bases lying between them. CDR3 sequence: CSARGFGTNNEQFF. CDR3 DNA: TGCAGTGCTAGAGGCTTCGGGACAAACAATGAGCAGTTCTTC.

The rearrangement joins TRBV6-2 or TRBV6-3 to TRBJ2-5; 10 nucleotides line up with TRBD2. The V segment lost 6 bases and the J segment 5 bases; nucleotides outside the gene matches: 9. The CDR3 length is 15 residues. The germline V gene encodes CDR1 MNHEY and CDR2 SVGEGT. CDR3 residues: CASRRDLAGDETQYF. CDR3 nucleotides: TGTGCCAGCAGACGAGATCTAGCGGGAGACGAGACCCAGTACTTC.

At least ten counts were recorded for this clonotype. The CDR3 loop is CATSDRGGQPQHF. In DNA, the CDR3 is TGTGCCACCAGTGACAGGGGTGGTCAGCCCCAGCATTTT. The chain couples TRBV24-1 to TRBJ1-5; possibly TRBD1 for D (6 bases). The V end lost 4 bases, the J end lost 6 bases, and 9 bases lay between the germline ends. Germline V gene lookup returns CDR1 KGHDR and CDR2 SFDVKD. The CDR3 extends over 13 amino acids.

This clonotype came up many times. The gene calls are TRBV2 and TRBJ2-1; the match to TRBD2 covers 13 bases. The germline V gene encodes CDR1 SNHLY and CDR2 FYNNEI. V lost 7 bases and J lost 9; bases outside the gene matches: 9. The CDR3 runs 15 residues. CDR3 nucleotides: TGTGCCAGCACCTCACTAGCGGGAGGGCCGGGTGAGCAGTTCTTC. Translated, it gives CASTSLAGGPGEQFF.

This clonotype was detected many times. The chain joins TRBV27 to TRBJ2-7; D is unclear. V was shortened by 6 bases and J by 4 bases, with 13 bases between the two germline ends. Germline V gene sequence: CDR1 MNHEY, CDR2 SMNVEV (reference sequence). The CDR3 has 13 amino acids. As DNA, the CDR3 is TGTGCCAGCAGCGGAGAGCCGCCGTACGAGCAGTACTTC. This translates into CASSGEPPYEQYF.

This clonotype was seen repeatedly, ten times or more. The chain recombines TRBV28 with TRBJ1-1, with TRBD1 as a possible D gene (5 bases). The V end lost 4 bases, the J end lost 0 bases, and 6 bases lay between the germline ends. The CDR3 has 13 amino acids. Germline CDR1 is MDHEN and CDR2 is SYDVKM. The DNA of the CDR3 is TGTGCCAGCAGTTGGGGGTTGAACACTGAAGCTTTCTTT. As protein: CASSWGLNTEAFF.

This clonotype was seen ten or more times. The rearrangement uses TRBV12-3 or TRBV12-4 and TRBJ1-6; D possibly corresponds to TRBD1 (6 bases). With 6 bases removed from V and 8 bases from J, the gap between germline ends came to 14 bases. This CDR3 is built from 14 residues. CDR3 loop: CASRGGDNHSPLHF. Written as DNA, the CDR3 is TGTGCCAGCAGGGGAGGGGACAATCATTCACCCCTCCACTTT.

This clonotype was seen more than once but under ten times. J is TRBJ1-2 and V is TRBV29-1, with a possible D match to TRBD1 (5 bases). The CDR3 sequence is 15 residues long. V lost 4 bases and J lost 7, with 22 bases in between. Germline CDR1 and CDR2: SQVTM and ANQGSEA. The CDR3 DNA follows: TGCAGCGTTGCGGGACGGCTTTGGGAGGAGGGTGGCTACACCTTC. Amino acid sequence: CSVAGRLWEEGGYTF.

This clonotype has a handful of counts. The CDR3 sequence is CASSKLGSSYNEQFF. DNA for the CDR3: TGTGCCAGCAGCAAACTAGGGAGTTCCTACAATGAGCAGTTCTTC. This chain connects TRBV3-1 to TRBJ2-1; a weak D match, TRBD2 (5 bases). CDR1 and CDR2 (germline): LGHDT, YNNKEL (reference sequence). Trimming pared 5 bases from V and 1 base from J, leaving 12 bases between. The CDR3 spans 15 residues.

This clonotype has just a few counts. This chain connects TRBV5-1 to TRBJ2-2; perhaps TRBD1 as D (5 bases). Trimming shortened V by 4 bases and J by 9 bases, and 16 bases separated the two germline ends. This CDR3 region has 14 residues. The germline CDR1 and CDR2 sequences are SGHRS and YFSETQ. The CDR3 sequence: CASSPVSGNRELFF. The CDR3 coding sequence is TGCGCCAGCAGCCCGGTTTCAGGGAACAGGGAGCTGTTTTTT.

The J gene is TRBJ2-5, the V gene TRBV29-1; D is perhaps TRBD2 (6 bases). The length of the CDR3 is 12 residues. Trimming left V 5 bases short and J 0 bases short, with 7 bases between. Germline CDR1 is SQVTM and CDR2 is ANQGSEA. CDR3: CSVKRDQETQYF. In nucleotides, the CDR3 is TGCAGCGTTAAGCGGGACCAAGAGACCCAGTACTTC.

For this clonotype: This clone may be a read error of a much larger clone one base away. This rearrangement joins TRBV11-2 to TRBJ1-4; D may be TRBD1 (6 bases). The CDR3 consists of 14 residues. Germline CDR1 reads SGHAT; CDR2 reads FQNNGV. V lost 4 bases, J lost 5 bases, and 11 bases lay in between. CDR3 sequence reads: CASSYGQYNEKLFF. The CDR3 nucleotides read TGTGCCAGCAGCTACGGACAGTACAATGAAAAACTGTTTTTT.

This clonotype was picked up many times. J is TRBJ1-1 and V is TRBV2; tentative D call: TRBD1 (5 bases). The V gene's germline CDR1 is SNHLY and CDR2 FYNNEI. Trimming left V 1 base short and J 1 base short, with 10 bases between. The CDR3 runs to 15 residues. The CDR3 loop is CASSEEVTANTEAFF. The CDR3 bases are TGTGCCAGCAGTGAAGAGGTGACAGCGAACACTGAAGCTTTCTTT.

The chain is built from TRBV28 and TRBJ2-7; maybe TRBD1 (8 bases). Germline CDR1 is MDHEN and CDR2 is SYDVKM. Trimming removed 8 bases at V and 3 bases at J, with 17 bases between. CDR3 length equals 14 residues. The chain's CDR3 is CASGRGQAIYEQYF. As DNA, the CDR3 is TGTGCCAGCGGGAGGGGACAGGCGATCTACGAGCAGTACTTC.

The chain joins TRBV7-2 to TRBJ2-7; D is unresolved. The length of the CDR3 is 13 residues. The ends were cut back, 5 bases at V and 0 bases at J, with 8 bases in the middle. Germline assignment: CDR1 SGHTA and CDR2 FQGNSA. This CDR3 is CASSPRFSYEQYF. The DNA for the CDR3 is TGTGCCAGCAGCCCCCGATTCTCCTACGAGCAGTACTTC.

This clonotype was counted only a few times. The rearrangement joins TRBV6-5 to TRBJ1-4; D not certain. V was shortened by 2 bases and J by 6 bases, with 13 bases between the two germline ends. This CDR3 contains 15 residues. Germline V gives CDR1 MNHEY, CDR2 SVGAGI. Here the CDR3 DNA reads TGTGCCAGCAGTTACCGGTGGAACACCGATGAAAAACTGTTTTTT. Its protein product is CASSYRWNTDEKLFF.

This clonotype was seen at least ten times. The rearrangement uses TRBV20-1 and TRBJ1-6, with 8 nucleotides matching TRBD1. The CDR3 has 15 amino acids. J gave up 10 bases and V 1 base, and 9 bases lay outside the gene matches. Germline V gene sequence: CDR1 DFQATT, CDR2 SNEGSKA (reference sequence). The CDR3 DNA is TGCAGTGCTAGAGCAAACTCAGGGGGCGCGTCACCCCTCCACTTT. Translation: CSARANSGGASPLHF.

This clonotype was found many times. The chain employs TRBV6-2 or TRBV6-3 and TRBJ2-5; 7 bases map to TRBD1. With 6 bases clipped from V and 2 bases from J, the junction kept 6 bases outside the gene matches. The CDR3 runs 14 residues. Germline V gives CDR1 MNHEY, CDR2 SVGEGT. CDR3 in DNA: TGTGCCAGCAGCACCCAGGGACAGCAAGAGACCCAGTACTTC. Encoded protein: CASSTQGQQETQYF.

Ten or more counts support this clonotype. The rearrangement joins TRBV6-1 to TRBJ1-1; the match to TRBD1 covers 10 bases. V lost 6 bases and J lost 6; bases outside the gene matches: 4. CDR1 and CDR2 from the germline V gene are MNHNS and SASEGT. The CDR3 length is 13 residues. The CDR3 sequence: CASRRTGGAEAFF. The CDR3 DNA reads as TGTGCCAGCAGAAGGACAGGGGGGGCTGAAGCTTTCTTT.

A remark on this clonotype: The junction departs from the called germline gene at one end, perhaps through a read error. The chain joins TRBV4-1 to TRBJ2-2; perhaps TRBD1 as D (6 bases). Germline CDR1 is MGHRA and CDR2 is YSYEKL. The CDR3 is made up of 12 amino acids. CDR3: CASSPGAGELLF. The CDR3 DNA follows: TGCGCCAGCAGCCCAGGGGCCGGGGAGCTGCTTTTT.

This clonotype was found many times. The chain recombines TRBV10-3 with TRBJ1-6, with a possible D match to TRBD1 (6 bases). The CDR3 is 15 amino acids. Germline CDR1 is ENHRY and CDR2 is SYGVKD. Trimming shortened V by 0 bases and J by 7 bases, and 10 bases separated the two germline ends. The CDR3 DNA reads as TGTGCCATCAGTGAGTCGTCTACAGGGAATTCACCCCTCCACTTT. Residues: CAISESSTGNSPLHF.